Listed here are 3 T cell receptor beta chains from one sample, sequenced in a study of shared clonotypes between healthy human individuals. The protocol was immunoSEQ multiplex PCR, while the TCRdb copy is restricted to in-frame clones and leaves out a portion. This sample carries about 530,000 clones, 75% to 80% of them seen once, and the ten largest clones take around 12%. Sequencing was carried out using PBMCs. The receptor set was obtained from a woman in her 40s in good health. Some clones in this sample may be carry-over from other donors' samples.

The chain links TRBV18 to TRBJ2-7; D might be TRBD1 (6 bases). Deletions cut 3 bases from V and 7 bases from J, with 16 bases between. Germline lookup yields CDR1 KGHSH and CDR2 LQKENI. The length of the CDR3 is 14 residues. In nucleotides, the CDR3 is TGTGCCAGCTCACCCCGGGACACTGGGGAGGAGCAGTACTTC. It translates to CASSPRDTGEEQYF.

The genes are TRBV4-3 and TRBJ2-6; 10 nucleotides agree with TRBD1. Per germline, CDR1 LGHNA and CDR2 YSLEER. The CDR3 consists of 19 residues. Trimming took 3 bases from V and 3 from J; bases not matched to a gene: 11. CDR3 sequence: CASSQETGGAGLGANVLTF. CDR3 DNA: TGCGCCAGCAGCCAGGAGACAGGGGGCGCGGGTCTTGGGGCCAACGTCCTGACTTTC.

V is TRBV5-1 and J is TRBJ1-2, with D perhaps TRBD1 (5 bases). V lost 4 bases and J lost 5, with 18 bases in between. Germline V CDR1 and CDR2: SGHRS, YFSETQ. CDR3 length: 15 amino acids. This CDR3 reads CASSPTRLGTYGYTF. In DNA form, the CDR3 reads TGCGCCAGCAGCCCCACTCGGTTAGGGACGTATGGCTACACCTTC.